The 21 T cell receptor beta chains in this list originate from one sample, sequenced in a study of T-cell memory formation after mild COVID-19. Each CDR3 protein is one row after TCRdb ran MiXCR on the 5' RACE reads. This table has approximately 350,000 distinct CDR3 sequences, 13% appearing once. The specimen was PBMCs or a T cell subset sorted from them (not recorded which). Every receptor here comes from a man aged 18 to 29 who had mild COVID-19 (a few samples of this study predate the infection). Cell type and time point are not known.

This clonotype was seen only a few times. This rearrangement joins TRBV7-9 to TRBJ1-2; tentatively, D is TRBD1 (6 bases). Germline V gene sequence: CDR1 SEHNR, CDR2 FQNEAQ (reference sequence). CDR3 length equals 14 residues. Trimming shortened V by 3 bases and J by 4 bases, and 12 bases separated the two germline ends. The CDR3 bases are TGTGCCAGCAGCTTCGGGGGCCCACTCTATGGCTACACCTTC. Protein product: CASSFGGPLYGYTF.

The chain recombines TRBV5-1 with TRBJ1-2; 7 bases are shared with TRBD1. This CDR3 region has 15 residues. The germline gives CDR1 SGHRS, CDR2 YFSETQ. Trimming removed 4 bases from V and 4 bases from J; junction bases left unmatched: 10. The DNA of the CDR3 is TGCGCCAGCAGCCCGACGCAGACAGGGAGCTATGGCTACACCTTC. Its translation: CASSPTQTGSYGYTF.

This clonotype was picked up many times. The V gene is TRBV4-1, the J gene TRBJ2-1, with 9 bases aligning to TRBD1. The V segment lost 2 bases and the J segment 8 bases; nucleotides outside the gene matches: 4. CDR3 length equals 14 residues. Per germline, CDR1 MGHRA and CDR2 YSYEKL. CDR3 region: CASSQRQGVYEQFF. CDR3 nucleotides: TGCGCCAGCAGCCAAAGACAGGGGGTTTATGAGCAGTTCTTC.

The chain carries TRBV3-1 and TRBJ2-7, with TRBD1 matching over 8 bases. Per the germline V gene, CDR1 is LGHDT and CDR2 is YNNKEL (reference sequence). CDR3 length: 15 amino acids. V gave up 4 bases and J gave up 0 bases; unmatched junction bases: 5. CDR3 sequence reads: CASSRAGTGSYEQYF. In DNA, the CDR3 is TGTGCCAGCAGCCGGGCCGGGACAGGCTCCTACGAGCAGTACTTC.

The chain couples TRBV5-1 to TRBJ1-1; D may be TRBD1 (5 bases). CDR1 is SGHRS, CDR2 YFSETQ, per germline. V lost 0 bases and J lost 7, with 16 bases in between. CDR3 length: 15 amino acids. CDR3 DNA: TGCGCCAGCAGCTTGGGGACAACGAACGATGTTGAAGCTTTCTTT. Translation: CASSLGTTNDVEAFF. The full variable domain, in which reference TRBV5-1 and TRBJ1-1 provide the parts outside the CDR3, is KAGVTQTPRYLIKTRGQQVTLSCSPISGHRSVSWYQQTPGQGLQFLFEYFSETQRNKGNFPGRFSGRQFSNSRSEMNVSTLELGDSALYLCASSLGTTNDVEAFFGQGTRLTVV.

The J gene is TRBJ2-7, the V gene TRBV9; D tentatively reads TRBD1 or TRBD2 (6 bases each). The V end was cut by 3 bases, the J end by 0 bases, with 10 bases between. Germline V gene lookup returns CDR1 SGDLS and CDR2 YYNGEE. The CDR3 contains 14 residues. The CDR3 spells CASSEGGFSYEQYF. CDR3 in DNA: TGTGCCAGCAGCGAGGGGGGCTTCTCCTACGAGCAGTACTTC.

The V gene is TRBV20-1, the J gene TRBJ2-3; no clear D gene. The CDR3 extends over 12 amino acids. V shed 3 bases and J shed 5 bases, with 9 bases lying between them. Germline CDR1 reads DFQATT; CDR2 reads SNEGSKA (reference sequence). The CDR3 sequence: CSARIALDTQYF. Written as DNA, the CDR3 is TGCAGTGCTAGGATTGCACTAGATACGCAGTATTTT.

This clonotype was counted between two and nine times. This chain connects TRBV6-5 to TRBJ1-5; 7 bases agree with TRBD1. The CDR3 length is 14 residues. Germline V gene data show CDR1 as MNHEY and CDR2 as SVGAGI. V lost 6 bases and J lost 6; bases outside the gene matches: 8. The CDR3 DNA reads TGTGCCAGCAGGCGGGACAGATACAGTCAGCCCCAGCATTTT. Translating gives CASRRDRYSQPQHF.

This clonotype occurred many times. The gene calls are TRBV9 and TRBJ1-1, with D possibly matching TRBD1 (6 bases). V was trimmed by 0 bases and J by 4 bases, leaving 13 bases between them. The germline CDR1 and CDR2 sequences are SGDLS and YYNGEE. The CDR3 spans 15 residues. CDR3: CASSVGSPGATEAFF. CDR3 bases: TGTGCCAGCAGCGTAGGCTCGCCGGGGGCCACTGAAGCTTTCTTT.

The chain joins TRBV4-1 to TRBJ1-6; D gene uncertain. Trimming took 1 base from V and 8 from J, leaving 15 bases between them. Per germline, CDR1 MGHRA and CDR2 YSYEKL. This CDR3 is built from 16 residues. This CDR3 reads CASSQAGTRRDSPLHF. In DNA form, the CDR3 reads TGCGCCAGCAGCCAAGCAGGTACGCGCCGGGATTCACCCCTCCACTTT.

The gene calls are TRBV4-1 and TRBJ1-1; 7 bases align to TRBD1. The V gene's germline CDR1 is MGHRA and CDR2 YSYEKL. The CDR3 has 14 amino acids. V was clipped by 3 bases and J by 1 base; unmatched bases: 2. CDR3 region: CASSHRTGNTEAFF. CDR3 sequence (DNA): TGCGCCAGCAGCCATAGGACAGGGAACACTGAAGCTTTCTTT.

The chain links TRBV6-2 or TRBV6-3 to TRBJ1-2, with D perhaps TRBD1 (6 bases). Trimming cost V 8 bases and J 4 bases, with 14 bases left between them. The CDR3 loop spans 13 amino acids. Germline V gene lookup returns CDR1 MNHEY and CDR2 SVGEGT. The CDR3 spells CASRDTAGYGYTF. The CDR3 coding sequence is TGTGCCAGCCGGGACACGGCCGGCTATGGCTACACCTTC.

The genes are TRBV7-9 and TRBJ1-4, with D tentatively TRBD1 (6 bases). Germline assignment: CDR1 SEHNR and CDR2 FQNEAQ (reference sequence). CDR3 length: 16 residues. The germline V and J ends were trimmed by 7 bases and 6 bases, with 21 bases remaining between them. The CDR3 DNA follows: TGTGCCAGCACCGCCGGGCAGGGGTATGCCTATGAAAAACTGTTTTTT. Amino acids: CASTAGQGYAYEKLFF.

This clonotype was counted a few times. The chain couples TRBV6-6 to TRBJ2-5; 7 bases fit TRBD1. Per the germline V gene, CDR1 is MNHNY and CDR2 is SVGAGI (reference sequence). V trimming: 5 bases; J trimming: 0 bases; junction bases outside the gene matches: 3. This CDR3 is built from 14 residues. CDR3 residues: CASSRDRDQETQYF. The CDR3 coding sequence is TGTGCCAGCAGTCGGGACAGAGACCAAGAGACCCAGTACTTC.

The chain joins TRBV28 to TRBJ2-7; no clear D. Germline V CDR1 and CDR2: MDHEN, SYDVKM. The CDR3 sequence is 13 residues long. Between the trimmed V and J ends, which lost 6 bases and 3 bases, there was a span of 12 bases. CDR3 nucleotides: TGTGCCAGCAGCTTGATGGACGACTACGAGCAGTACGTC. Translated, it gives CASSLMDDYEQYV.

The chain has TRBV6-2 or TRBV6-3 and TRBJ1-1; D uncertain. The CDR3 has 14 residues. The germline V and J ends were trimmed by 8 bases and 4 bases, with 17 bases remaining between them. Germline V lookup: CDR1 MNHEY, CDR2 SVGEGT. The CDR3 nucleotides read TGTGCCAGCTCTAACCACCGGCCAAGCACTGAAGCTTTCTTT. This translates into CASSNHRPSTEAFF.

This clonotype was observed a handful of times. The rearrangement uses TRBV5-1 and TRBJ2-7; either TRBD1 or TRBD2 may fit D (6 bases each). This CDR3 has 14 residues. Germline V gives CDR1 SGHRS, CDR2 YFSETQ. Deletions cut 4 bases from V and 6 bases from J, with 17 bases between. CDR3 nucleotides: TGCGCCAGCAGCCCCTCTAGGGGGGACTCCGAGCAGTACGTC. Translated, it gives CASSPSRGDSEQYV.

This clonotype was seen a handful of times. The DNA for the CDR3 is TGTGCCACCAGTGATTTGCCCCTGACAGTTGGGGAAAGCAATCAGCCCCAGCATTTT. Translating gives CATSDLPLTVGESNQPQHF. The gene calls are TRBV24-1 and TRBJ1-5; maybe TRBD1 (5 bases). Deletions cut 0 bases from V and 1 base from J, with 18 bases between. The length of the CDR3 is 19 residues. The germline V gene has CDR1 KGHDR and CDR2 SFDVKD.

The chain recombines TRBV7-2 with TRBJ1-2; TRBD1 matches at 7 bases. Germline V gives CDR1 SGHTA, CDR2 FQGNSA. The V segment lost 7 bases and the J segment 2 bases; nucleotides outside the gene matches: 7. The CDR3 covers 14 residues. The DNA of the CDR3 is TGTGCCAGCACCCTATCAGGGGGGAACTATGGCTACACCTTC. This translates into CASTLSGGNYGYTF.

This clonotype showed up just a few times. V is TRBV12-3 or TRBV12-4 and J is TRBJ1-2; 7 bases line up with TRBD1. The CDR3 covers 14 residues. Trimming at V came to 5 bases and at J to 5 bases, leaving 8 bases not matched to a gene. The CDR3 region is CASSHHRGLYGYTF. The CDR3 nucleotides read TGTGCCAGCAGTCACCACAGGGGACTGTATGGCTACACCTTC.

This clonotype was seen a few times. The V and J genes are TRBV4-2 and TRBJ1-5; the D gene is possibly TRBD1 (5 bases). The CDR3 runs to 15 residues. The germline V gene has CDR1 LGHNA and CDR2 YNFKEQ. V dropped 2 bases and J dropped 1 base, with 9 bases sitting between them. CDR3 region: CASSQLGRSNQPQHF. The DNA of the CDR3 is TGTGCCAGCAGCCAATTGGGACGGAGCAATCAGCCCCAGCATTTT.